These T cell receptor beta chains were read from a single sample in a study of blood T cells in healthy people across ages. TCRdb reprocessed the 5' RACE reads via MiXCR and lists one record per CDR3 protein. The data show roughly 1,800,000 distinct CDR3 sequences, 49% seen once. The sample consisted of blood. The source is a woman aged 40 to 49 in good health. Each CDR3 is given with its conserved first and last residue. The D gene is left open where the match is weak. Clone size is given for some rows only: seen once, a few or many times, or a class if the clone is expanded.

v_gene	j_gene	len	abundance	d_gene	CDR3nt	CDR3aa
TRBV5-5	TRBJ2-1	18	NA	TRBD2	TGTGCCAGCAGCCCACTAGCGGGGGGGCTGATTTCGGACAATGAGCAGTTCTTC	CASSPLAGGLISDNEQFF
TRBV6-2/TRBV6-3	TRBJ2-3	16	few	NA	TGTGCCAGCTGCGTGAGCCGGGACAATCCCACAGATACGCAGTATTTT	CASCVSRDNPTDTQYF
TRBV5-1	TRBJ2-7	15	NA	NA	TGCGCCAGCAGCTTGGACCGAGTTCAGATCTACGAGCAGTACTTC	CASSLDRVQIYEQYF
TRBV13	TRBJ2-3	13	NA	NA	TGTGCCAGCAGCTTAGCCCAGACAAATACGCAGTATTTT	CASSLAQTNTQYF
TRBV20-1	TRBJ1-1	15	few	NA	TGCAGTGCTAATGGGGTAGGGAGCATGAACACTGAAGCTTTCTTT	CSANGVGSMNTEAFF
TRBV28	TRBJ2-7	14	NA	TRBD2	TGTGCCACCCGCGGGTTAGCGGGATCCTACGAGCAGTACTTC	CATRGLAGSYEQYF
TRBV11-2	TRBJ2-5	12	many	NA	TGTGCCAGCAGCCAACTCAGGGAGACCCAGTACTTC	CASSQLRETQYF
TRBV2	TRBJ2-1	17	NA	TRBD2	TGTGCCAGCAGTGAATGGACTAGCGGGTTCGTCTTCAATGAGCAGTTCTTC	CASSEWTSGFVFNEQFF
TRBV7-9	TRBJ2-1	19	NA	TRBD2	TGTGCCAGCAGCTACCGACTAGCGGGGGCCAGGGACGTCCAAGAGACCCAGTTCTTC	CASSYRLAGARDVQETQFF
TRBV29-1	TRBJ2-7	15	NA	TRBD2	TGCAGCGTTGGTCGGGGCGGGGGGGCCTACAATGAGCAGTACTTC	CSVGRGGGAYNEQYF
TRBV7-8	TRBJ1-1	15	NA	NA	TGTGCCAGCACCAAGAACGGTGCAGGGAGGACTGAAGCTTTCTTT	CASTKNGAGRTEAFF
TRBV5-1	TRBJ1-2	14	NA	TRBD1	TGCGCCAGCAGCCCGGGGGACAGGCCCTATGGCTACACCTTC	CASSPGDRPYGYTF
TRBV12-5	TRBJ2-1	17	few	TRBD2	TGTGCTAGTGGTTTGATTGTTAGCGGGGGGGTGGACAATGAGCAGTTCTTC	CASGLIVSGGVDNEQFF
TRBV2	TRBJ1-5	13	NA	NA	TGTGCTAGTGAAGGGGGAGCGGATCAGCCCCAGCATTTT	CASEGGADQPQHF
TRBV6-2/TRBV6-3	TRBJ2-4	17	NA	TRBD1	TGTGCCAGCAGTGACAGGGGGCTCACTTTAGCCAAAAACATTCAGTACTTC	CASSDRGLTLAKNIQYF
TRBV28	TRBJ2-5	14	few	TRBD1	TGTGCCAGCAGTCCCTGGACAGGGGCCACGGACCAGTACTTC	CASSPWTGATDQYF
TRBV2	TRBJ2-1	14	NA	TRBD1	TGTGCCAGCAGAACCGGGACAGGGGAAAATGAGCAGTTCTTC	CASRTGTGENEQFF
TRBV9	TRBJ2-1	16	NA	TRBD1	TGTGCCAGCAGCGTAGCTCCGGACAGGGCCTACAATGAGCAGTTCTTC	CASSVAPDRAYNEQFF
TRBV6-2/TRBV6-3	TRBJ1-5	14	NA	NA	TGTGCCAGCAGTTATAGGGTGAGCAATCAGCCCCAGCATTTT	CASSYRVSNQPQHF
TRBV4-2	TRBJ1-2	15	few	NA	TGTGCCAGCAGCCAAGATCTGGGGGAGTATGATGGCTACACCTTC	CASSQDLGEYDGYTF
TRBV5-1	TRBJ2-7	14	NA	NA	TGCGCCAGCAGCTTGGCCCCAGGGACCTACGAGCAGTACTTC	CASSLAPGTYEQYF
TRBV20-1	TRBJ2-5	14	NA	NA	TGCAGTGCTAGTCCCCTCGGGGTAGGGGAGACCCAGTACTTC	CSASPLGVGETQYF
TRBV3-1	TRBJ2-3	13	NA	NA	TGTGCCAGCAGCCAAACCGACTACGGGACGCAGTATTTT	CASSQTDYGTQYF
TRBV20-1	TRBJ2-7	15	few	TRBD2	TGCAGTGCTAGTGATAGCGGGGGATTTTCCTACGAGCAGTACTTC	CSASDSGGFSYEQYF
TRBV20-1	TRBJ1-4	16	NA	NA	TGCAGTGCCGCGCCTGGGGGTGGGATGGCTAATGAAAAACTGTTTTTT	CSAAPGGGMANEKLFF
TRBV12-3/TRBV12-4	TRBJ1-6	15	NA	NA	TGTGCCAGCAGCCTAGGGCAGGGTCGATCTTCACCCCTCCACTTT	CASSLGQGRSSPLHF
TRBV11-1	TRBJ2-4	14	NA	NA	TGTGCCAGCAGCTTATGGAGGGGCCGGGACATTCAGTACTTC	CASSLWRGRDIQYF
TRBV18	TRBJ2-1	14	NA	TRBD1	TGTGCCAGCTCACGAGAAACAGGGGGCAATGAGCAGTTCTTC	CASSRETGGNEQFF
TRBV20-1	TRBJ1-6	14	NA	NA	TGCAGTGCTAGAGATATGGGATTCAATTCACCCCTCCACTTT	CSARDMGFNSPLHF
TRBV7-2	TRBJ1-4	15	NA	NA	TGTGCCAGCAGCCGTCGATCAGCGGAAAACGAAAAACTGTTTTTT	CASSRRSAENEKLFF
TRBV6-2/TRBV6-3	TRBJ2-3	15	few	NA	TGTGCCAGCAGTTTCCCCCCTAGGGGACGGGGTACGCAGTATTTT	CASSFPPRGRGTQYF
TRBV25-1	TRBJ1-2	14	few	TRBD1	TGTGCCAGCAAAGAGACCGGGACAGGGTTTGGCTACACCTTC	CASKETGTGFGYTF
TRBV5-1	TRBJ1-2	19	few	TRBD1	TGCGCCAGCACCAGGTCCGTGGGGACAGAAGATTCGAACAGCTATGGCTACACCTTC	CASTRSVGTEDSNSYGYTF
TRBV20-1	TRBJ2-4	18	NA	NA	TGCAGTGCTAGACCGGGCCGAACAGGGTTGGGAGCCAAAAACATTCAGTACTTC	CSARPGRTGLGAKNIQYF
TRBV10-3	TRBJ2-1	14	NA	NA	TGTGCCATCAGTGAGTCCCCGCCCCCAGATGAGCAGTTCTTC	CAISESPPPDEQFF
TRBV4-1	TRBJ1-5	16	NA	NA	TGCGCCAGCAGCCAAGAACAGGGAATCACAGGCCAGCCCCAGCATTTT	CASSQEQGITGQPQHF
TRBV7-9	TRBJ2-3	16	NA	TRBD2	TGTGCCAGCAGCTTGATAACTAGCGGGACACCAGATACGCAGTATTTT	CASSLITSGTPDTQYF
TRBV11-2	TRBJ1-5	13	NA	NA	TGTGCCAGCCGTCTTGGAAGGGGACGGCCCCAGCATTTT	CASRLGRGRPQHF
TRBV29-1	TRBJ2-5	12	NA	NA	TGCAGCGTTGAAGTCGGGACAGAGACCCAGTACTTC	CSVEVGTETQYF
TRBV7-2	TRBJ2-1	17	NA	TRBD2	TGTGCCAGCAGCTTAGCGGGGTCTAGCGGGGTCTACAATGAGCAGTTCTTC	CASSLAGSSGVYNEQFF
TRBV28	TRBJ1-6	17	NA	TRBD1	TGTGCCAGCAGTGACCGGGACAGGGCTTTCTATAATTCACCCCTCCACTTT	CASSDRDRAFYNSPLHF
TRBV4-3	TRBJ2-1	16	NA	TRBD2	TGCGCCAGCAGCCACCCAAAGACTAGCGGGGGGGCTGAGCAGTTCTTC	CASSHPKTSGGAEQFF
TRBV20-1	TRBJ2-7	15	few	TRBD2	TGCAGTGCTCCGACTAGCGGGCCGAGCTCCTACGAGCAGTACTTC	CSAPTSGPSSYEQYF
TRBV5-1	TRBJ2-1	16	few	NA	TGCGCCAGCAGCTTGGCCGGGGCGGGGGCTTACAATGAGCAGTTCTTC	CASSLAGAGAYNEQFF
TRBV4-2	TRBJ2-5	17	few	TRBD2	TGTGCCAGCAGCCAAGATGCGGCGGGGGGGATACAAGAGACCCAGTACTTC	CASSQDAAGGIQETQYF
TRBV29-1	TRBJ1-2	14	NA	TRBD1	TGCAGCGTTGTTGGGGATGACAGGGATGGTGGCTACACCTTC	CSVVGDDRDGGYTF
TRBV11-2	TRBJ2-5	15	NA	NA	TGTGTCAGCAGCTTGGATTTACGGCAGAAAGAGACCCAGTACTTC	CVSSLDLRQKETQYF
TRBV5-1	TRBJ2-1	15	NA	TRBD2	TGCGCCAGCAGCTACGGGACTAGCGGACACAATGAGCAGTTCTTC	CASSYGTSGHNEQFF
TRBV10-3	TRBJ2-5	16	few	TRBD1	TGTGCCATCAGCGACTCAGGGGGCGCCTCCAAAGAGACCCAGTACTTC	CAISDSGGASKETQYF
TRBV2	TRBJ2-3	19	NA	TRBD2	TGTGCCAGCTACACTCCCGGGACTAGCGGGGGGGCCAGGACAGATACGCAGTATTTT	CASYTPGTSGGARTDTQYF
TRBV3-1	TRBJ2-3	14	NA	TRBD2	TGTGCCAGCAGCCAACTAGCGGGATCCGATACGCAGTATTTT	CASSQLAGSDTQYF
TRBV15	TRBJ2-3	18	NA	TRBD1	TGTGCCACCAGCAGAGACGGCCCCGGGACAGGGAGCCCGGATACGCAGTATTTT	CATSRDGPGTGSPDTQYF
TRBV5-1	TRBJ2-1	11	NA	NA	TGCGCCAGCAGCTTTGACGGATTGTGGTTCTTC	CASSFDGLWFF
TRBV28	TRBJ2-7	15	NA	TRBD2	TGTGCCAGCAACGGGGGGACTGGGAGCTCCTACGAGCAGTACTTC	CASNGGTGSSYEQYF
TRBV6-5	TRBJ2-7	15	NA	TRBD2	TGTGCCAGCAGTTACGGCGGTAGCGGGATCTACGAGCAGTACTTC	CASSYGGSGIYEQYF